What follows are 13 T cell receptor beta chains derived from one specimen sequenced in a study of blood T cell repertoires in COVID-19. Sequencing used immunoSEQ multiplex PCR; TCRdb keeps in-frame clones, though not all of them. The sample holds approximately 260,000 clones, about 90% seen once. Sequencing used peripheral blood. Source of these receptors: an older woman with COVID-19, enrolled during active disease.

CDR3 bases: TGTGCCAGTACAGGGTTGCGCCGACATGGCTACACCTTC. This translates into CASTGLRRHGYTF. The gene calls are TRBV2 and TRBJ1-2; tentative D call: TRBD1 (6 bases). The CDR3 is 13 amino acids. Trimming took 9 bases from V and 6 from J, leaving 17 bases between them. In germline, CDR1 is SNHLY, CDR2 FYNNEI.

The V call is TRBV30, the J call TRBJ1-4, with D maybe TRBD1 (6 bases). Germline V gene sequence: CDR1 GTSNPN, CDR2 SVGIG (reference sequence). With 4 bases removed from V and 4 bases from J, the gap between germline ends came to 16 bases. The CDR3 is 15 amino acids. The CDR3 nucleotides are TGTGCCTGGACCCCTCCGAGGACAGTTAATGAAAAACTGTTTTTT. Translation gives CAWTPPRTVNEKLFF.

The chain links TRBV28 to TRBJ1-2; 7 bases are shared with TRBD1. V was clipped by 3 bases and J by 5 bases; unmatched bases: 9. The CDR3 covers 15 residues. Germline lookup yields CDR1 MDHEN and CDR2 SYDVKM. In DNA form, the CDR3 reads TGTGCCAGCAGTTTCCCTCGGACAGGAATATATGGCTACACCTTC. It codes for CASSFPRTGIYGYTF.

The genes are TRBV30 and TRBJ2-7; 7 bases are a match to TRBD2. This CDR3 has 14 amino acids. Trimming took 6 bases from V and 0 from J; bases not matched to a gene: 8. Germline assignment: CDR1 GTSNPN and CDR2 SVGIG (reference sequence). The CDR3 bases are TGTGCCTGCAGCGGGGTGGGCCCCTCCTACGAGCAGTACTTC. The encoded protein is CACSGVGPSYEQYF.

This chain joins TRBV7-9 and TRBJ2-7; 9 nucleotides align to TRBD2. The CDR3 consists of 15 residues. Per the germline V gene, CDR1 is SEHNR and CDR2 is FQNEAQ (reference sequence). The V and J ends lost 5 bases and 4 bases, in that order; junction bases with no gene match: 9. CDR3 region: CASSELAGRTYEQYF. CDR3 nucleotide sequence: TGTGCCAGCAGCGAGCTAGCGGGGAGAACATACGAGCAGTACTTC.

This clone was seen a single time. The chain couples TRBV10-3 to TRBJ1-6; 9 nucleotides align to TRBD1. V lost 6 bases, J lost 5 bases, and 5 bases stayed unmatched. Germline V gives CDR1 ENHRY, CDR2 SYGVKD. The CDR3 is made up of 15 amino acids. The CDR3 DNA is TGTGCCATCAGATCGACAGGGGGGGATAATTCACCCCTCCACTTT. Its protein product is CAIRSTGGDNSPLHF.

In its sample, this clone was seen once. J is TRBJ2-5 and V is TRBV10-3; D remains ambiguous. Germline V gene sequence: CDR1 ENHRY, CDR2 SYGVKD. The CDR3 is made up of 13 amino acids. V gave up 4 bases and J gave up 0 bases, with 6 bases separating them. In DNA form, the CDR3 reads TGTGCCATCAGTGCGGAGTACCAAGAGACCCAGTACTTC. Translating gives CAISAEYQETQYF.

The rearrangement links TRBV5-1 to TRBJ1-5; 8 nucleotides align to TRBD1. From germline, CDR1 is SGHRS and CDR2 YFSETQ. The CDR3 runs 13 residues. After removal of 4 bases from V and 5 bases from J, the junction contained 2 bases not matched to a gene. The CDR3 DNA is TGCGCCAGCAGCCCGGACAGGGATCAGCCCCAGCATTTT. Residues: CASSPDRDQPQHF.

This chain links TRBV28 with TRBJ2-7, with D hard to call. With 6 bases removed from V and 4 bases from J, the gap between germline ends came to 7 bases. The V gene's germline CDR1 is MDHEN and CDR2 SYDVKM. The CDR3 totals 11 residues. The CDR3 nucleotides read TGTGCCAGCAGGTCTAATTACGAGCAGTACTTC. Protein sequence: CASRSNYEQYF.

The chain recombines TRBV19 with TRBJ2-3, with 7 bases fitting TRBD2. The CDR3 is made up of 15 amino acids. The germline V gene has CDR1 LNHDA and CDR2 SQIVND (reference sequence). V shed 5 bases and J 4 bases; nucleotides not matched to a gene: 9. The CDR3 DNA sequence: TGTGCCAGTAGTCCCGGACTAGAATTTTCAGATACGCAGTATTTT. It specifies CASSPGLEFSDTQYF.

CDR3 sequence: CASSLPLAGTGGQYF. The CDR3, as DNA: TGCGCCAGCAGCTTGCCCCTAGCGGGCACCGGGGGCCAGTACTTC. This chain connects TRBV5-1 to TRBJ2-5; 8 bases line up with TRBD2. Germline lookup yields CDR1 SGHRS and CDR2 YFSETQ. The CDR3 is 15 residues long. V was clipped by 1 base and J by 10 bases; unmatched bases: 12.

The rearrangement uses TRBV3-1 (or the pseudogene TRBV3-2) and TRBJ2-7, with D possibly matching TRBD2 (6 bases). The CDR3 contains 14 residues. The germline CDR1 and CDR2 sequences are LGHDT and YNNKEL (reference sequence). The V gene lost 0 bases and the J gene lost 1 base, with 7 bases spanning the gap. The CDR3 region has the DNA TGTGCCAGCAGCCAAGAGGGGACTTCCTACGAGCAGTACTTC. Translating it yields CASSQEGTSYEQYF.

The rearrangement joins TRBV9 to TRBJ2-2; 9 positions match TRBD2. After removal of 0 bases from V and 7 bases from J, the junction contained 7 bases not matched to a gene. The CDR3 spans 16 residues. Germline CDR1 and CDR2: SGDLS and YYNGEE. The CDR3 loop is CASSVGSGSLSGELFF. CDR3 bases: TGTGCCAGCAGCGTAGGTAGCGGGAGCCTAAGCGGGGAGCTGTTTTTT.